This is a list of T cell receptor beta chains from one sample in a study of blood T cell repertoires in COVID-19. Here immunoSEQ multiplex PCR was the method, and the copy in TCRdb shows in-frame clones only, minus some. The table lists hundreds of thousands of clones, about 86% of them singletons, with roughly 15% in the top ten. Sequences were obtained from PBMCs or T cells enriched from blood (not recorded which). The receptors come from a woman aged 45-65 years with acute COVID-19. CDR3s include the opening cysteine and the closing phenylalanine or tryptophan. D genes are given only for firm matches. Clone size is not always given. Where it is, it says once, few, many or a class for expanded clones.

V gene	D gene	clone size	CDR3 length	J gene	CDR3 protein	CDR3 DNA
TRBV28	TRBD1	few	14	TRBJ1-4	CASSFGTVPEKLFF	TGTGCCAGCAGTTTCGGGACAGTCCCTGAAAAACTGTTTTTT
TRBV5-5	TRBD2	NA	15	TRBJ2-1	CASVLAGSSYNEQFF	TGTGCCAGCGTTCTAGCGGGAAGCTCCTACAATGAGCAGTTCTTC
TRBV3-1/TRBV3-2	NA	NA	15	TRBJ2-7	CASSQSAGYTYEQYF	TGTGCCAGCAGCCAATCGGCAGGGTATACGTACGAGCAGTACTTC
TRBV10-3	TRBD2	NA	16	TRBJ2-7	CAISDFPRGRTYEQYF	TGTGCCATCAGTGACTTTCCCCGCGGGAGGACCTACGAGCAGTACTTC
TRBV7-9	TRBD2	NA	14	TRBJ2-2	CASSSSGSWGELFF	TGTGCCAGCAGCAGTAGCGGGAGTTGGGGGGAGCTGTTTTTT
TRBV5-1	TRBD1	NA	16	TRBJ1-6	CASSPRVGQGPSPLHF	TGCGCCAGCAGCCCGAGGGTAGGACAGGGTCCGTCACCCCTCCACTTT
TRBV7-9	NA	NA	15	TRBJ1-6	CASSLGGQRNSPLHF	TGTGCCAGCAGCTTAGGGGGACAAAGAAATTCACCCCTCCACTTT
TRBV27	NA	NA	15	TRBJ1-5	CASSWGGASNQPQHF	TGTGCCAGCAGTTGGGGGGGGGCCAGCAATCAGCCCCAGCATTTT
TRBV29-1	NA	NA	16	TRBJ2-3	CSVEVLDVISTDTQYF	TGCAGCGTTGAAGTCCTAGACGTTATTAGCACAGATACGCAGTATTTT
TRBV27	NA	NA	15	TRBJ1-5	CASSYRTPSNQPQHF	TGTGCCAGCAGTTACCGGACACCTAGCAATCAGCCCCAGCATTTT
TRBV27	NA	NA	13	TRBJ1-2	CASSSQGSYGYTF	TGTGCCAGCAGTTCACAGGGATCCTATGGCTACACCTTC
TRBV15	NA	NA	19	TRBJ2-1	CATSSWWAGGTREYNEQFF	TGTGCCACCAGCAGTTGGTGGGCAGGGGGGACTCGAGAGTACAATGAGCAGTTCTTC
TRBV5-1	NA	NA	12	TRBJ1-1	CASSFRNTEAFF	TGCGCCAGCAGCTTTAGGAACACTGAAGCTTTCTTT
TRBV19	NA	NA	14	TRBJ2-1	CASSIDKAAGPQFF	TGTGCCAGTAGTATAGATAAGGCCGCAGGGCCCCAGTTCTTC
TRBV7-3	NA	NA	14	TRBJ2-7	CASSPGSGSYEQYF	TGTGCCAGCAGCCCTGGGAGCGGCTCCTACGAGCAGTACTTC
TRBV28	NA	NA	14	TRBJ1-4	CASSWGGGGEKLFF	TGTGCCAGCAGTTGGGGGGGCGGGGGTGAAAAACTGTTTTTT
TRBV7-2	NA	NA	14	TRBJ2-3	CASSLVGGLNTQYF	TGTGCCAGCAGCTTAGTTGGGGGCTTAAATACGCAGTATTTT
TRBV4-2	NA	NA	18	TRBJ1-6	CASSQDGRRSSYNSPLHF	TGTGCCAGCAGCCAAGATGGCAGGAGGAGCTCCTATAATTCACCCCTCCACTTT
TRBV27	NA	once	12	TRBJ1-1	CASIGGNTEAFF	TGTGCCAGCATTGGAGGTAACACTGAAGCTTTCTTT
TRBV2	NA	once	14	TRBJ2-7	CASSMSLAPYEQYF	TGTGCCAGCAGTATGAGTCTAGCCCCCTACGAGCAGTACTTC
TRBV7-3	NA	NA	15	TRBJ2-3	CASSGRRTSTDTQYF	TGTGCCAGCAGCGGCAGGAGGACTAGCACAGATACGCAGTATTTT
TRBV19	NA	NA	13	TRBJ2-7	CASSWSGSYEQYF	TGTGCCAGTAGTTGGTCAGGGTCCTACGAGCAGTACTTC
TRBV7-3	TRBD1	NA	16	TRBJ1-1	CASSPGTGRMNTEAFF	TGTGCCAGCAGCCCAGGGACAGGGAGGATGAACACTGAAGCTTTCTTT
TRBV27	NA	NA	12	TRBJ2-1	CASISSYNEQFF	TGTGCCAGCATTTCCAGTTACAATGAGCAGTTCTTC
TRBV2	TRBD2	NA	15	TRBJ2-1	CASSRRGLAGVEQFF	TGTGCCAGCAGCCGACGAGGCCTAGCGGGAGTTGAGCAGTTCTTC
TRBV6-5	TRBD2	once	14	TRBJ2-7	CASSYQAGLGEQYF	TGTGCCAGCAGTTACCAAGCGGGACTCGGCGAGCAGTACTTC
TRBV19	TRBD1	NA	16	TRBJ1-5	CASSIRTGGLGQPQHF	TGTGCCAGTAGTATTCGGACAGGGGGCTTAGGGCAGCCCCAGCATTTT
TRBV5-1	NA	NA	13	TRBJ2-2	CASSLVVTGELFF	TGCGCCAGCAGCTTGGTAGTCACCGGGGAGCTGTTTTTT
TRBV27	NA	few	14	TRBJ2-7	CASSFSDSLYEQYF	TGTGCCAGCAGTTTTAGTGACAGTCTCTACGAGCAGTACTTC
TRBV7-2	TRBD2	NA	15	TRBJ2-7	CASSPGLALSYEQYF	TGTGCCAGCAGCCCGGGACTAGCTCTCTCCTACGAGCAGTACTTC
TRBV6-6	NA	NA	13	TRBJ2-2	CASRRLLAGELFF	TGTGCCAGCAGACGCCTATTAGCCGGGGAGCTGTTTTTT
TRBV28	NA	NA	16	TRBJ1-5	CASSLYSGDSNQPQHF	TGTGCCAGCAGTTTATATTCGGGGGATAGCAATCAGCCCCAGCATTTT